This paragraph reports one T cell receptor beta chain. Its matching antigen is unknown. The junction departs from the called germline gene at one end, perhaps through a read error. The data are from a study of tumor-infiltrating lymphocytes in glioblastoma multiforme. TCR beta libraries were built from RNA through three nested multiplex PCR rounds using modified ARM-PCR. TCRB cDNA was made from around 450 ng total RNA. Unique molecular identifiers were not described for the libraries. TCRdb recomputed calls from the multiplex PCR reads with MiXCR, one row per CDR3 protein. The sample holds more than 9,000 distinct CDR3 sequences, less than 80% seen once. Overall study results and limits: Clone frequencies may be distorted by unequal TCR transcripts per cell.

Germline V gene data show CDR1 as SGHVS and CDR2 as FQNEAQ. The CDR3 runs 14 residues. V gene TRBV7-8 combines with J gene TRBJ1-2; TRBD1 might be the D (6 bases). Sequencing was done on a sample of brain tumor tissue. This clonotype was obtained from a male donor with glioblastoma. The CDR3 sequence is CVTTPTGFNYGYTF. The CDR3 coding sequence is TGTGTCACCACCCCGACAGGTTTTAACTATGGTTACACCTTC.